These 9 T cell receptor beta chains came from one sample sequenced in a study of T cell repertoires in cytomegalovirus infection. TCRdb re-analysed the reads in MiXCR, keeping a single row per CDR3 protein. The sample holds some 920,000 distinct CDR3 sequences, about a third seen once. The antigens for these receptors are not known. Here the sequenced sample was cultured CD8+ T cells from PBMCs, taken from culture after CMV antigen stimulation. The receptors come from a human donor in good health (CMV status not recorded). Some clones in this sample may be carry-over from other donors' samples.

The chain is built from TRBV7-6 and TRBJ1-2; 7 bases fit TRBD1. The germline V gene has CDR1 SGHVS and CDR2 FNYEAQ. The CDR3 runs to 13 residues. Trimming removed 4 bases from V and 5 bases from J; junction bases left unmatched: 4. Here the CDR3 DNA reads TGTGCCAGCAGCTCGGGACAGCGATATGGCTACACCTTC. Its translation is CASSSGQRYGYTF.

This clonotype was detected only a few times. The chain uses TRBV6-2 or TRBV6-3 and TRBJ2-7, with D perhaps TRBD2 (5 bases). V lost 0 bases and J lost 1, with 10 bases in between. Germline lookup yields CDR1 MNHEY and CDR2 SVGEGT. This CDR3 contains 15 residues. The CDR3 loop reads CASSYSRAESYEQYV. DNA of the CDR3: TGTGCCAGCAGTTACTCGAGGGCCGAATCCTACGAGCAGTACGTC.

Worth noting for this clonotype: A read error may explain this, as a much larger clone is one base away. V and J are TRBV5-3 and TRBJ1-2, with D possibly TRBD1 on 6 matching bases. TRBV5-3 is given ORF status, its function remaining uncertain. The V gene lost 10 bases and the J gene lost 2 bases, with 18 bases spanning the gap. This CDR3 has 14 amino acids. This CDR3 reads CAGSPYDRNYGYTF. DNA of the CDR3: TGTGCCGGCAGCCCCTACGACAGGAACTATGGCTACACCTTC.

This clonotype was counted between two and nine times. V gene TRBV6-5 combines with J gene TRBJ2-1; 11 bases are shared with TRBD1. V shed 6 bases, J shed 7 bases, and the junction held 5 bases outside the gene matches. CDR3 size: 14 residues. CDR1 is MNHEY, CDR2 SVGAGI, per germline. The CDR3 here is CASSPGQGVNEQFF. CDR3 DNA sequence: TGTGCCAGCAGCCCGGGACAGGGGGTAAATGAGCAGTTCTTC.

This clonotype was counted ten times or more. The gene calls are TRBV7-6 and TRBJ2-7; possibly TRBD2 for D (6 bases). V lost 1 base and J 3 bases, leaving 13 bases between the germline ends. Germline CDR1 reads SGHVS; CDR2 reads FNYEAQ. This CDR3 contains 15 residues. The CDR3 protein is CASSLVGGGHYEQYF. In nucleotides, the CDR3 is TGTGCCAGCAGCTTAGTCGGGGGAGGACACTACGAGCAGTACTTC.

This clonotype was counted a single time. The V call is TRBV3-1, the J call TRBJ1-5; 7 bases map to TRBD1. The germline CDR1 and CDR2 sequences are LGHDT and YNNKEL (reference sequence). The CDR3 loop spans 15 amino acids. The trim removed 5 bases at V and 2 bases at J, leaving 6 bases unmatched. The chain's CDR3 is CASSKATGGNQPQHF. The CDR3 nucleotides read TGTGCCAGCAGCAAAGCCACAGGGGGCAATCAGCCCCAGCATTTT.

This clonotype was counted a few times. CDR3 loop: CASMGSDRRGETQYF. For the CDR3, the DNA is TGCGCCAGCATGGGTAGCGACAGGAGAGGGGAGACCCAGTACTTC. The V gene is TRBV4-1, the J gene TRBJ2-5; D possibly corresponds to TRBD1 (6 bases). V lost 7 bases and J 5 bases, leaving 20 bases between the germline ends. The germline V gene encodes CDR1 MGHRA and CDR2 YSYEKL. CDR3 length equals 15 residues.

The rearrangement uses TRBV27 and TRBJ2-7; 7 bases line up with TRBD1. The CDR3 runs 16 residues. The germline CDR1 and CDR2 sequences are MNHEY and SMNVEV (reference sequence). V lost 1 base and J lost 3; bases outside the gene matches: 9. CDR3 amino acids: CASSLYPGTANYEQYF. The CDR3 region has the DNA TGTGCCAGCAGTTTATATCCCGGGACAGCCAACTACGAGCAGTACTTC.

V is TRBV29-1 and J is TRBJ2-1, with D perhaps TRBD2 (7 bases). The CDR3 contains 12 residues. V lost 4 bases to trimming and J lost 10 bases, with 14 bases between them. Germline loops: CDR1 SQVTM, CDR2 ANQGSEA. As DNA, the CDR3 is TGCAGCGTTGGAGTGGGGGGGCTCGAGCAGTTCTTC. It translates to CSVGVGGLEQFF.